The 7 T cell receptor beta chains below come from one sample, sequenced in a study of T cells in Graves' hyperthyroidism and ophthalmopathy. From RNA transcripts, TCR beta CDR3 regions were amplified. HTBI primers were the set used in a first-round RT-PCR of the TCR CDR3. A single record per CDR3 protein comes from TCRdb applying MiXCR to the multiplex PCR reads. The sample yields under 300,000 distinct CDR3 sequences, roughly 20% seen once. The specimen was blood. All receptors come from a man aged 30 to 39 with Graves' ophthalmopathy.

A few counts support this clonotype. V is TRBV24-1 and J is TRBJ2-1; 16 bases are a match to TRBD2. Germline V gene lookup returns CDR1 KGHDR and CDR2 SFDVKD. V was pared by 2 bases and J by 7 bases, with 13 bases of the junction left unmatched. CDR3 size: 20 residues. The CDR3 DNA is TGTGCCACCAGTGATTCGTCGGGACTAGCGGGAGGGCCGGGTATAAATGAGCAGTTCTTC. This translates into CATSDSSGLAGGPGINEQFF.

This clonotype was counted only a few times. The chain's CDR3 is CSARGRGRAGKDTQYF. CDR3 in DNA: TGCAGTGCTAGAGGACGCGGGAGGGCCGGAAAAGATACGCAGTATTTT. This chain uses TRBV20-1 with TRBJ2-3, with 9 bases matching TRBD2. This CDR3 is 16 amino acids long. Germline V lookup: CDR1 DFQATT, CDR2 SNEGSKA (reference sequence). Trimming took 1 base from V and 5 from J; bases not matched to a gene: 10.

In its sample, this clonotype was seen many times. The rearrangement joins TRBV30 to TRBJ1-5, with no clear D. This CDR3 is 14 amino acids long. Germline CDR1 GTSNPN, CDR2 SVGIG (reference sequence). Between the trimmed V and J ends, which lost 4 bases and 5 bases, there was a span of 15 bases. The CDR3 spells CAWIRIGPHQPQHF. In DNA, the CDR3 is TGTGCCTGGATCCGCATAGGGCCTCATCAGCCCCAGCATTTT.

V is TRBV6-1 and J is TRBJ2-5, with D possibly TRBD1 on 6 matching bases. The V gene's germline CDR1 is MNHNS and CDR2 SASEGT. The CDR3 loop spans 15 amino acids. The germline V and J ends were trimmed by 5 bases and 0 bases, with 13 bases remaining between them. CDR3 nucleotide sequence: TGTGCCAGCAGTACTGGGACATTGTACCAAGAGACCCAGTACTTC. This encodes CASSTGTLYQETQYF.

The V gene is TRBV3-1, the J gene TRBJ1-2, with TRBD1 matching over 7 bases. CDR3 length: 11 residues. The germline V gene has CDR1 LGHDT and CDR2 YNNKEL (reference sequence). The V segment lost 3 bases and the J segment 11 bases; nucleotides outside the gene matches: 3. The CDR3 sequence: CASSHTGQYTF. The CDR3 nucleotides read TGTGCCAGCAGCCACACGGGACAGTACACCTTC.

This clonotype was seen only a few times. The chain joins TRBV19 to TRBJ2-1; 11 bases are shared with TRBD2. V shed 6 bases and J 7 bases; nucleotides not matched to a gene: 8. Germline V gives CDR1 LNHDA, CDR2 SQIVND (reference sequence). The CDR3 covers 15 residues. The CDR3 spells CASRLAGGPGNEQFF. DNA for the CDR3: TGTGCCAGTAGATTAGCGGGAGGGCCTGGAAATGAGCAGTTCTTC.

This clonotype has a count of ten or more. The chain links TRBV3-1 to TRBJ1-4, with TRBD1 as a possible D gene (6 bases). Trimming removed 5 bases at V and 8 bases at J, with 15 bases between. Germline-derived CDR1 and CDR2 are LGHDT and YNNKEL (reference sequence). The CDR3 is 14 amino acids. The CDR3 nucleotides are TGTGCCAGCAGCAACACAGGGTTAGGAGAAAAACTGTTTTTT. This encodes CASSNTGLGEKLFF. The full variable domain, rest sourced from reference TRBV3-1 and TRBJ1-4, is DTAVSQTPKYLVTQMGNDKSIKCEQNLGHDTMYWYKQDSKKFLKIMFSYNNKELIINETVPNRFSPKSPDKAHLNLHINSLELGDSAVYFCASSNTGLGEKLFFGSGTQLSVL.